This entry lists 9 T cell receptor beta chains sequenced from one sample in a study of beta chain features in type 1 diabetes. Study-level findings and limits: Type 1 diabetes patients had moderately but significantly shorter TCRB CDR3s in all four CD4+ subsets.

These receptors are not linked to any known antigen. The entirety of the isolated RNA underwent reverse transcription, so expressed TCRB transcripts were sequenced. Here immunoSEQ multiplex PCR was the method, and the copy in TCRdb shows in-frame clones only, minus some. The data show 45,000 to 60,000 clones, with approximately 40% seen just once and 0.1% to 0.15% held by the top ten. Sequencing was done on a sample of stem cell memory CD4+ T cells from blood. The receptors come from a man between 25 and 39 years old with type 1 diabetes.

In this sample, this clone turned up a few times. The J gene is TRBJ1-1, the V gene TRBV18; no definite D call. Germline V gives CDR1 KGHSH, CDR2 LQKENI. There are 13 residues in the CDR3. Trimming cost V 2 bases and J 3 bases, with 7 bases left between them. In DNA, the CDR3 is TGTGCCAGCTCACCATCGGTTGACACTGAAGCTTTCTTT. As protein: CASSPSVDTEAFF.

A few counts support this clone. This CDR3 reads CASSSQTVNTEAFF. Written as DNA, the CDR3 is TGCGCCAGCAGCTCACAGACGGTGAACACTGAAGCTTTCTTT. The rearrangement uses TRBV5-1 and TRBJ1-1; D is unresolved. Germline V gene lookup returns CDR1 SGHRS and CDR2 YFSETQ. The CDR3 has 14 amino acids. V was shortened by 3 bases and J by 0 bases, with 9 bases between the two germline ends.

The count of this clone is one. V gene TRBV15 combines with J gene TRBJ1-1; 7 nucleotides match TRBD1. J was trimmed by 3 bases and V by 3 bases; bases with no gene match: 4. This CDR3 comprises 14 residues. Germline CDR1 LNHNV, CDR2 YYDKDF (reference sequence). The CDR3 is CATSSNRGHTEAFF. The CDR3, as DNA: TGTGCCACCAGCAGCAATAGGGGGCACACTGAAGCTTTCTTT.

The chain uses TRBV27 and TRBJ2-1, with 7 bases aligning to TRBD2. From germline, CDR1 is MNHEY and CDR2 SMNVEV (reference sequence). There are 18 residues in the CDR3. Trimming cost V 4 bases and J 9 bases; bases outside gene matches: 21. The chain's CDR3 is CASSSPILAGDVGSEQFF. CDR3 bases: TGTGCCAGCAGTTCCCCGATCTTGGCGGGAGACGTGGGAAGTGAGCAGTTCTTC.

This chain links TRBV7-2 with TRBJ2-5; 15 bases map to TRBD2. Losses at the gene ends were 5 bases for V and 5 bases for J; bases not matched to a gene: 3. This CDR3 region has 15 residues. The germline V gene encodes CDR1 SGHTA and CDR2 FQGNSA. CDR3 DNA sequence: TGTGCCAGCAGCACTGGACTAGCGGGGGGGGAGACCCAGTACTTC. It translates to CASSTGLAGGETQYF.

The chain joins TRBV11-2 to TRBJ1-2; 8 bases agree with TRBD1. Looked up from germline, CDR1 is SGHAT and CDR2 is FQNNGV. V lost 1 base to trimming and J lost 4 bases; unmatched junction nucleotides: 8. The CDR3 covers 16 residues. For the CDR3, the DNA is TGTGCCAGCAGCTTAGGACAGGGGCTCGTCGGCTATGGCTACACCTTC. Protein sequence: CASSLGQGLVGYGYTF.

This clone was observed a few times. As DNA, the CDR3 is TGCGCCAGCAGTTTGCTAGCGGGAGGCACCGGGGAGCTGTTTTTT. Translated: CASSLLAGGTGELFF. This rearrangement joins TRBV5-1 to TRBJ2-2; 11 bases map to TRBD2. The V segment lost 5 bases and the J segment 4 bases; nucleotides outside the gene matches: 4. Germline loops: CDR1 SGHRS, CDR2 YFSETQ. The CDR3 contains 15 residues.

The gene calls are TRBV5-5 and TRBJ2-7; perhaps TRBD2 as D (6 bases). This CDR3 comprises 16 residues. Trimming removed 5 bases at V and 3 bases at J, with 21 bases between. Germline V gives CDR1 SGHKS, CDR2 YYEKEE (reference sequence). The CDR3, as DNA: TGTGCCAGCAGTCCTTACCCGGATAGCGGTATCTACGAGCAGTACTTC. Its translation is CASSPYPDSGIYEQYF.

CDR3 amino acids: CAIAQGRGNTEAFF. In DNA form, the CDR3 reads TGTGCCATCGCACAGGGGCGGGGGAACACTGAAGCTTTCTTT. This sequence joins TRBV10-3 and TRBJ1-1; 7 bases are shared with TRBD1. Germline V gives CDR1 ENHRY, CDR2 SYGVKD. V lost 8 bases to trimming and J lost 1 base; unmatched junction nucleotides: 7. CDR3 length equals 14 residues.